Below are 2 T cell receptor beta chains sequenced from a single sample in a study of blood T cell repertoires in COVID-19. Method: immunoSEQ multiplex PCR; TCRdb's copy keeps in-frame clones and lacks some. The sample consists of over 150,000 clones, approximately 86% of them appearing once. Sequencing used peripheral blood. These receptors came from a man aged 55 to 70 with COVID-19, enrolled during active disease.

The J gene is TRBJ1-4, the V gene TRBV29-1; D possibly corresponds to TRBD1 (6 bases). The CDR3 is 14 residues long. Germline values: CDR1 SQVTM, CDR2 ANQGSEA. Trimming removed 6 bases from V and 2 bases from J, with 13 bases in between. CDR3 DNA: TGCAGCGTCACTACAGGGATGACTAATGAAAAACTGTTTTTT. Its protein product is CSVTTGMTNEKLFF.

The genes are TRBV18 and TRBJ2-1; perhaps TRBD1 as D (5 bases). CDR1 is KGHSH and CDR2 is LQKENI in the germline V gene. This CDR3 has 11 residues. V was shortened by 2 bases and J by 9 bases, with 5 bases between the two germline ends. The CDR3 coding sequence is TGTGCCAGCTCACCAGGGGCTGAGCAGTTCTTC. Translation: CASSPGAEQFF.